This TCR beta chain was retrieved from a study of human thymus T cells. Broader study findings: V and J gene usage appeared biased in thymic and blood repertoires. Related research reported highly overlapping thymic repertoires among unrelated individuals.

This CDR3 comprises 14 residues. Germline V CDR1 and CDR2: LGHNA, YSLEER. The V end was cut by 0 bases, the J end by 7 bases, with 12 bases between. Clones were read by immunoSEQ multiplex PCR, and TCRdb kept only the in-frame ones, dropping some. The sample has some 120,000 clones, around 94% seen once; the top ten hold 0.02% to 0.03%. This clone was seen a single time. Its antigen is not known. In corrective heart surgery, resections were taken, and these provided the thymus tissue. The clonotype was recovered from a boy in the first two years of life with a congenital heart defect but otherwise immunologically healthy. The rearrangement links TRBV4-3 to TRBJ1-2; a weak D match, TRBD1 (6 bases). Material: thymus tissue. CDR3 region: CASSQERGGSGYTF. The DNA of the CDR3 is TGCGCCAGCAGCCAAGAGCGGGGGGGCTCTGGCTACACCTTC.